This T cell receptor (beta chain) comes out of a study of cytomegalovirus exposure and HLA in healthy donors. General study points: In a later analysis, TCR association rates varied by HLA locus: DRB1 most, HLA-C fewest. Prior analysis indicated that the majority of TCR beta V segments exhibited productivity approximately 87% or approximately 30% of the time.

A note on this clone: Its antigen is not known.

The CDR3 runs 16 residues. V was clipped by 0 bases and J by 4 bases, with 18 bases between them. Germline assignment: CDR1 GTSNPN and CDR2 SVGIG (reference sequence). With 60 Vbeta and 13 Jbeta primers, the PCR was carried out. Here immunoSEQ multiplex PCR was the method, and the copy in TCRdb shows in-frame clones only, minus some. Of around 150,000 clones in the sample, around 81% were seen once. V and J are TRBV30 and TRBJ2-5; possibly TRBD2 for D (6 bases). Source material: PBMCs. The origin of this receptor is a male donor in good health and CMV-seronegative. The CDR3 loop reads CAWSVARGSVLETQYF. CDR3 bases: TGTGCCTGGAGTGTCGCTCGGGGGAGTGTGTTAGAGACCCAGTACTTC.